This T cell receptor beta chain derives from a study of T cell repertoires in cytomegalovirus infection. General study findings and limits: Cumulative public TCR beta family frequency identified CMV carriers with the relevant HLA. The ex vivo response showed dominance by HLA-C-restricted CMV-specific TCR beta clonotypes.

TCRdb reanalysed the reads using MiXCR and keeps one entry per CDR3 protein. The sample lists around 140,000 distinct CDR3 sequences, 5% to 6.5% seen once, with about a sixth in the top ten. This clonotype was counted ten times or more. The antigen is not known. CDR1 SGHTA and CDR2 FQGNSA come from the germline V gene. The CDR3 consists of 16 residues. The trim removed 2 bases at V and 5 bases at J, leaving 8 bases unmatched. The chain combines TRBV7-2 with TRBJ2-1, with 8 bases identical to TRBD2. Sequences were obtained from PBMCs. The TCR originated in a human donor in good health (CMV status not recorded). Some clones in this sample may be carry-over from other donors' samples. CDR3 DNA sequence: TGTGCCAGCAGCTTATCGCCAAGCGGGGGCCACAATGAGCAGTTCTTC. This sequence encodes CASSLSPSGGHNEQFF.